This T cell receptor (beta chain) is from a study of T cells after yellow fever vaccination. Overall study results and limits: Some clonotypes were seen in both the CD4 and the CD8 compartments. These made up a small share and likely arose from convergent recombination. Abundant contaminating clonotypes from the bulk population could appear in FACS-sorted repertoires. Most primary-vaccination clones reappeared after the booster (approximately 95% CD4, 88% CD8). Weaker overall was a secondary response that nonetheless peaked faster, on day 5 versus 15.

This clonotype was counted at least ten times. Its antigen is not known. The germline V gene encodes CDR1 LGHDT and CDR2 YNNKEL (reference sequence). The CDR3 runs to 14 residues. Trimming stripped 0 bases from V and 5 bases from J, with 10 bases between. TCRdb ran MiXCR on the 5' RACE reads and lists one entry per CDR3 protein. The sample lists some 240,000 distinct CDR3 sequences, 3% to 4% occurring once. The rearrangement uses TRBV3-1 and TRBJ1-1, with D perhaps matching TRBD1 (6 bases). The source was CD4+ T cells sorted from PBMCs, collected 10 days after the yellow fever booster vaccination. The receptor comes from a man younger than 35 who received the YFV17D yellow fever vaccine. This CDR3 is CASSQEPRGTEAFF. As DNA, the CDR3 is TGTGCCAGCAGCCAAGAACCGAGGGGGACTGAAGCTTTCTTT.